The 16 T cell receptor beta chains presented below share a single source sample, sequenced in a study of T cells in tuberculosis. The protocol was immunoSEQ multiplex PCR, while the TCRdb copy is restricted to in-frame clones and leaves out a portion. The sample has over 35,000 clones, roughly 96% seen once. Sequenced sample: PBMCs. These receptors all come from a donor between 10 and 35 years old with latent tuberculosis or without tuberculosis infection.

The chain couples TRBV25-1 to TRBJ2-7, with a possible D match to TRBD1 (6 bases). CDR3 size: 16 residues. Germline V gene sequence: CDR1 MGHDK, CDR2 SYGVNS. Between the trimmed V and J ends, which lost 2 bases and 0 bases, there was a span of 14 bases. CDR3 protein: CASSEAGQYHSYEQYF. The CDR3 bases are TGTGCCAGCAGTGAAGCCGGACAGTATCACTCCTACGAGCAGTACTTC.

The chain employs TRBV5-1 and TRBJ2-5, with D tentatively TRBD2 (7 bases). With 0 bases removed from V and 5 bases from J, the gap between germline ends came to 14 bases. The CDR3 contains 15 residues. Germline V gene sequence: CDR1 SGHRS, CDR2 YFSETQ. In DNA form, the CDR3 reads TGCGCCAGCAGCTTGGTGGCGGGGGCCAGTGAGACCCAGTACTTC. Translating it yields CASSLVAGASETQYF.

V is TRBV2 and J is TRBJ2-5, with 9 bases that match TRBD1. Germline V CDR1 and CDR2: SNHLY, FYNNEI. The CDR3 has 14 amino acids. V gave up 5 bases and J gave up 2 bases; unmatched junction bases: 3. The CDR3 region has the DNA TGTGCCAGCAGTTACAGGGGGCAGCAAGAGACCCAGTACTTC. Translating it yields CASSYRGQQETQYF.

This clone came up a few times. The chain is built from TRBV11-2 and TRBJ2-1; D is perhaps TRBD2 (5 bases). The germline V and J ends were trimmed by 2 bases and 9 bases, with 8 bases remaining between them. Germline loops: CDR1 SGHAT, CDR2 FQNNGV. CDR3 size: 12 residues. In DNA form, the CDR3 reads TGTGCCAGCAGCTTACTAGCAGGTGAGCAGTTCTTC. Translating it yields CASSLLAGEQFF.

The CDR3 nucleotides are TGTGCCAGTAGTGGGGGACAGGGGCCTCTCGGCTACACCTTC. It encodes CASSGGQGPLGYTF. The chain employs TRBV19 and TRBJ1-2; 10 bases match TRBD1. This CDR3 has 14 residues. Germline V gene sequence: CDR1 LNHDA, CDR2 SQIVND (reference sequence). V was pared by 5 bases and J by 8 bases, with 8 bases of the junction left unmatched.

The genes are TRBV5-1 and TRBJ1-4, with 7 bases that match TRBD1. V was clipped by 4 bases and J by 0 bases; unmatched bases: 12. Germline V CDR1 and CDR2: SGHRS, YFSETQ. The CDR3 consists of 18 residues. The CDR3 spells CASSPIGTEPSTNEKLFF. The CDR3 coding sequence is TGCGCCAGCAGCCCAATCGGGACAGAGCCTTCAACTAATGAAAAACTGTTTTTT.

This chain connects TRBV11-2 to TRBJ1-4; TRBD1 matches 7 bases. With 5 bases clipped from V and 7 bases from J, the junction kept 7 bases outside the gene matches. From germline, CDR1 is SGHAT and CDR2 FQNNGV. This CDR3 is 14 amino acids long. The CDR3 DNA reads as TGTGCCAGCAGCACCCAGGGGGTGGGTGAAAAACTGTTTTTT. It codes for CASSTQGVGEKLFF.

This chain uses TRBV12-5 with TRBJ2-3; D is perhaps TRBD1 (6 bases). Trimming removed 6 bases at V and 5 bases at J, with 9 bases between. CDR3 length: 12 amino acids. Germline CDR1 and CDR2: LGHNT and FRNRAP. CDR3 amino acids: CASGPQGDTQYF. The CDR3 DNA follows: TGTGCTAGTGGCCCACAGGGAGATACGCAGTATTTT.

This clone has just a few counts. The V call is TRBV19, the J call TRBJ2-7, with TRBD2 identical over 8 bases. The J segment lost 3 bases and the V segment lost 3 bases, leaving 1 base of the junction unmatched. The CDR3 covers 13 residues. Germline V lookup: CDR1 LNHDA, CDR2 SQIVND (reference sequence). CDR3 amino acids: CASSIRGGYEQYF. CDR3 in DNA: TGTGCCAGTAGTATTCGGGGGGGCTACGAGCAGTACTTC. Supplemented by reference TRBV19 and TRBJ2-7, the full variable domain reads DGGITQSPKYLFRKEGQNVTLSCEQNLNHDAMYWYRQDPGQGLRLIYYSQIVNDFQKGDIAEGYSVSREKKESFPLTVTSAQKNPTAFYLCASSIRGGYEQYFGPGTRLTVT.

This clone was observed a single time. The rearrangement joins TRBV30 to TRBJ1-5; D not certain. Trimming cost V 3 bases and J 11 bases, with 11 bases left between them. The CDR3 is 11 residues long. Germline V gene lookup returns CDR1 GTSNPN and CDR2 SVGIG (reference sequence). The CDR3 DNA reads TGTGCCTGGAGAACTGGTCTGACCCAGCATTTT. Protein sequence: CAWRTGLTQHF.

V is TRBV29-1 and J is TRBJ1-1, with D possibly TRBD1 on 6 matching bases. V lost 6 bases and J lost 7, with 12 bases in between. This CDR3 comprises 11 residues. Germline V gene lookup returns CDR1 SQVTM and CDR2 ANQGSEA. The CDR3 region is CSVAGGFEAFF. In DNA, the CDR3 is TGCAGCGTGGCGGGGGGCTTTGAAGCTTTCTTT.

V and J are TRBV7-2 and TRBJ2-3, with 9 bases fitting TRBD1. CDR1 SGHTA and CDR2 FQGNSA come from the germline V gene. This CDR3 has 18 amino acids. The V and J ends lost 5 bases and 2 bases, in that order; junction bases with no gene match: 14. CDR3 amino acids: CASSRAGTGPSHTDTQYF. The CDR3 bases are TGTGCCAGCAGCCGAGCCGGGACAGGGCCTTCCCACACAGATACGCAGTATTTT.

This clone was detected only once. V usage is TRBV21-1 and J usage is TRBJ2-5; the table's D call TRBD1 went unverified against the DNA. TRBV21-1 is given as a pseudogene. The CDR3 has 16 residues. As DNA, the CDR3 is TGTGCCAGCAGCGACGCCCCACAGGGACCACAAGAGACCCAGTACTTC. Its translation is CASSDAPQGPQETQYF.

The CDR3 loop is CASSPTGGLGNQPQHF. CDR3 nucleotides: TGTGCCAGCTCACCTACAGGGGGCTTGGGCAATCAGCCCCAGCATTTT. The V gene is TRBV18, the J gene TRBJ1-5; 9 bases agree with TRBD1. The CDR3 extends over 16 amino acids. J lost 2 bases, V lost 3 bases, and 5 bases had no gene match. CDR1 KGHSH and CDR2 LQKENI come from the germline V gene.

The rearrangement joins TRBV18 to TRBJ1-2; 7 positions agree with TRBD1. The germline gives CDR1 KGHSH, CDR2 LQKENI. V lost 6 bases to trimming and J lost 3 bases; unmatched junction nucleotides: 7. This CDR3 is 14 amino acids long. As DNA, the CDR3 is TGTGCCAGCTCCCAACGACAGGGTGACTATGGCTACACCTTC. Protein product: CASSQRQGDYGYTF. The variable domain in full, with the rest retrieved from reference TRBV18 and TRBJ1-2, is NAGVMQNPRHLVRRRGQEARLRCSPMKGHSHVYWYRQLPEEGLKFMVYLQKENIIDESGMPKERFSAEFPKEGPSILRIQQVVRGDSAAYFCASSQRQGDYGYTFGSGTRLTVV.

The chain is built from TRBV19 and TRBJ1-1; D is unresolved. Germline CDR1 LNHDA, CDR2 SQIVND (reference sequence). The V end was cut by 9 bases, the J end by 5 bases, with 10 bases between. The CDR3 is 11 residues long. The CDR3 is CASGVRTEAFF. CDR3 sequence (DNA): TGTGCCAGCGGGGTGAGGACTGAAGCTTTCTTT.